Here is one T cell receptor (beta chain) with its context. Excluded were patients having autoimmune disease history or systemic immunosuppression. This record belongs to a study of OX40 agonist ivuxolimab in advanced cancers. TCRdb keeps only in-frame clones here, not all; method: immunoSEQ multiplex PCR. Of 87,000 or so clones in the sample, around 82% are singletons; the top ten hold approximately 4.2%. The TCR originated in an adult with an advanced solid tumor such as melanoma, head and neck, liver or kidney cancer. The specimen was CD4+ or CD8+ T cells sorted from blood, collected in a trial of the OX40 agonist ivuxolimab.

CDR3 bases: TGTGCCAGCAGCCAAGCGGGAGCGACCCAAGAGACCCAGTACTTC. This sequence encodes CASSQAGATQETQYF. The J gene is TRBJ2-5, the V gene TRBV7-6, with TRBD2 identical over 8 bases. The CDR3 length is 15 residues. V gave up 5 bases and J gave up 1 base; unmatched junction bases: 6. Per germline, CDR1 SGHVS and CDR2 FNYEAQ.